The present entry profiles one T cell receptor (beta chain) with its context. No antigen is known for it. The source of the sample is a study of glioma-infiltrating T cells. Findings and limits, study-wide: CDR3 overlap between tissue and blood was very small. Non-neoplastic patients had below-expected tissue-blood divergence, while all gliomas exceeded expectation.

Using RNA template, CDR3s of TCR alpha and beta were amplified with iRepertoire arm-PCR. One-step reverse transcription and amplification started from approximately 100-400 ng of tissue mRNA or PBMC total RNA. One entry per CDR3 protein results from TCRdb running MiXCR on the multiplex PCR reads. The sample carries more than 110,000 distinct CDR3 sequences, about 39% recorded once. The sequence was collected from a human donor with low-grade glioma or glioblastoma, undergoing nonglioma brain surgery, or in good health (not recorded which). Sequencing was done on a sample of glioma tissue, nonneoplastic brain tissue, or PBMCs (not recorded which).

This chain's CDR3 is CSVEGRRGTRDTQYF. The CDR3 nucleotides are TGCAGCGTTGAAGGGAGGCGGGGGACTCGGGATACGCAGTATTTT. V usage is TRBV29-1 and J usage is TRBJ2-3; 7 positions agree with TRBD2. CDR1 is SQVTM and CDR2 is ANQGSEA in the germline V gene. This CDR3 contains 15 residues. V was clipped by 1 base and J by 6 bases; unmatched bases: 10.